This T cell receptor beta chain is from a study of T cells in Graves' hyperthyroidism and ophthalmopathy. Germline CDR1 is LNHDA and CDR2 is SQIVND (reference sequence). V was clipped by 7 bases and J by 2 bases, with 11 bases between them. This CDR3 has 14 residues. This clonotype was recorded many times. The source material, RNA transcripts, was used to amplify TCR beta CDR3 regions. When the TCR CDR3 underwent first-round RT-PCR, the HTBI primer set was used. TCRdb reprocessed the multiplex PCR reads with MiXCR, giving one entry per CDR3 protein. The sample yields about 280,000 distinct CDR3 sequences, 25% to 30% seen once.

This sequence joins TRBV19 and TRBJ2-2; D gene unclear. This clonotype was sampled from a man aged 40-50 years with Graves' hyperthyroidism that later progressed to Graves' ophthalmopathy. Source material: blood. The CDR3 DNA reads TGTGCCAGTACTTTTCAGGAAAACACCGGGGAGCTGTTTTTT. Translated: CASTFQENTGELFF.